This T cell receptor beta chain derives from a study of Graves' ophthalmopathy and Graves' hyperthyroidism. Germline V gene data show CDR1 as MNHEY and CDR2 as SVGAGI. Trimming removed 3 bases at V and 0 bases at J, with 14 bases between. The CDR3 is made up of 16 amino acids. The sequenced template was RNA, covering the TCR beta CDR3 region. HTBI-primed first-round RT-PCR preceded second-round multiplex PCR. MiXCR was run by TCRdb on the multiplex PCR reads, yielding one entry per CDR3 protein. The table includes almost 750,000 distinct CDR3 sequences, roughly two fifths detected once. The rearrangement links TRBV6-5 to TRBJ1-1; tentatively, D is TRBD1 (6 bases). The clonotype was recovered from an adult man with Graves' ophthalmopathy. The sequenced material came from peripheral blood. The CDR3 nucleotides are TGTGCCAGCAGTTATGTTAGTAGGGGGATGAACACTGAAGCTTTCTTT. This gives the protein CASSYVSRGMNTEAFF.